The source of this T cell receptor (beta chain) is a study of OX40 agonist ivuxolimab in advanced cancers. Across the whole study: Dose-escalation patients' cancers were hepatocellular carcinoma, melanoma, renal cell or head and neck cancer. Those enrolled were 80% to 85% male, with a mean age of about 60 years and ages from roughly 20 to 90.

CDR1 MNHNY and CDR2 SVGAGI come from the germline V gene (reference sequence). The CDR3 loop spans 13 amino acids. V shed 6 bases and J shed 8 bases, with 14 bases lying between them. Whole-study findings and limits: Clonal expansion by week 6 occurred in CD4+ and CD8+ blood T cells (at 0.1 to 3.0 mg/kg).

Sequencing used immunoSEQ multiplex PCR; TCRdb keeps in-frame clones, though not all of them. This sample carries tens of thousands of clones, around 88% of them seen once, and the ten largest clones take roughly 25%. On this clone itself: What it binds is unknown.

This sequence originates from an adult with an advanced solid tumor such as melanoma, head and neck, liver or kidney cancer. This sequence joins TRBV6-6 and TRBJ2-1; D is possibly TRBD1 or TRBD2 (5 bases each). This specimen consisted of CD4+ or CD8+ T cells sorted from blood, obtained in a trial of the OX40 agonist ivuxolimab. Written as DNA, the CDR3 is TGTGCCAGCAGCTCGGGACGTAAGGATGAGCAGTTCTTC. As protein: CASSSGRKDEQFF.